These 12 T cell receptor beta chains originate from one sample sequenced in a study of blood T cell repertoires in COVID-19. Profiled with immunoSEQ multiplex PCR; TCRdb holds only in-frame clones, not every one. The sample holds 250,000 to 350,000 clones; roughly 88% are singletons and the top ten take less than 3.5%. The sequenced sample consisted of peripheral blood. All receptors come from a woman in her twenties or thirties with COVID-19, enrolled during active disease.

This clone has only one observation. This chain joins TRBV5-6 and TRBJ1-1; D might be TRBD1 (5 bases). Germline V gives CDR1 SGHDT, CDR2 YYEEEE. The CDR3 is 17 amino acids. The ends were cut back, 0 bases at V and 0 bases at J, with 15 bases in the middle. Here the CDR3 DNA reads TGTGCCAGCAGCTTGGCCTTAGACAGCCTAATGAACACTGAAGCTTTCTTT. The encoded protein is CASSLALDSLMNTEAFF. Drawing the rest from reference TRBV5-6 and TRBJ1-1, the complete variable domain is DAGVTQSPTHLIKTRGQQVTLRCSPKSGHDTVSWYQQALGQGPQFIFQYYEEEERQRGNFPDRFSGHQFPNYSSELNVNALLLGDSALYLCASSLALDSLMNTEAFFGQGTRLTVV.

Worth noting for this clone: Other DNA sequences of this sample code for an identical CDR3. The V call is TRBV6-5, the J call TRBJ1-5, with 7 positions matching TRBD1. CDR1 and CDR2 from the germline V gene are MNHEY and SVGAGI. This CDR3 has 15 amino acids. Unmatched junction bases numbered 7, after V lost 5 bases and J lost 3 bases. In DNA form, the CDR3 reads TGTGCCAGCAGTCCCGGGACAGATTCCAATCAGCCCCAGCATTTT. Encoded protein: CASSPGTDSNQPQHF.

The chain is built from TRBV3-1 (or the pseudogene TRBV3-2) and TRBJ2-3; the match to TRBD1 covers 7 bases. The CDR3 totals 14 residues. Trimming at V came to 4 bases and at J to 6 bases, leaving 7 bases not matched to a gene. Germline CDR1 is LGHDT and CDR2 is YNNKEL (reference sequence). CDR3 bases: TGTGCCAGCAGCCGGACAGGCTACAGGGATACGCAGTATTTT. It encodes CASSRTGYRDTQYF.

The chain is built from TRBV30 and TRBJ2-7; maybe TRBD1 (8 bases). The CDR3 extends over 15 amino acids. Trimming took 3 bases from V and 0 from J, leaving 15 bases between them. CDR1 is GTSNPN and CDR2 is SVGIG in the germline V gene (reference sequence). This CDR3 is CAWRRTGRDSYEQYF. The CDR3 DNA follows: TGTGCCTGGAGGAGGACAGGGAGGGACTCCTACGAGCAGTACTTC.

The CDR3 DNA is TGTGCCAGCAGCGTAGGTTTTAGCAACAATGAGCAGTTCTTC. As protein: CASSVGFSNNEQFF. The chain employs TRBV9 and TRBJ2-1; D call uncertain. Germline-derived CDR1 and CDR2 are SGDLS and YYNGEE. Trimming left V 0 bases short and J 5 bases short, with 9 bases between. The CDR3 covers 14 residues.

The CDR3, as DNA: TGTGCCAGCAGCGGTGGACTAGCGGAACCCACAGATACGCAGTATTTT. This gives the protein CASSGGLAEPTDTQYF. The V and J genes are TRBV11-2 and TRBJ2-3; 10 bases agree with TRBD2. CDR1 SGHAT and CDR2 FQNNGV come from the germline V gene. Losses at the gene ends were 5 bases for V and 2 bases for J; bases not matched to a gene: 7. CDR3 length equals 16 residues.

The rearrangement joins TRBV19 to TRBJ1-1; possibly TRBD1 for D (6 bases). The CDR3 covers 14 residues. Deletions cut 8 bases from V and 1 base from J, with 14 bases between. Germline loops: CDR1 LNHDA, CDR2 SQIVND (reference sequence). CDR3 DNA: TGTGCCAGTCGACATCCGACAGGGAACACTGAAGCTTTCTTT. Translation gives CASRHPTGNTEAFF.

V is TRBV5-6 and J is TRBJ1-4; TRBD1 aligns across 10 bases. Germline CDR1 reads SGHDT; CDR2 reads YYEEEE. Unmatched junction bases numbered 4, after V lost 3 bases and J lost 14 bases. This CDR3 spans 12 amino acids. CDR3 in DNA: TGTGCCAGCAGCTACGGGACAGGGGCGCTGTTTTTT. It codes for CASSYGTGALFF.

The chain's CDR3 is CASRDQGMGYNEQFF. DNA for the CDR3: TGTGCCAGCAGGGACCAGGGAATGGGCTACAATGAGCAGTTCTTC. The chain combines TRBV27 with TRBJ2-1; perhaps TRBD1 as D (5 bases). This CDR3 has 15 residues. The V and J ends lost 6 bases and 3 bases respectively, with 15 bases between them. The V gene's germline CDR1 is MNHEY and CDR2 SMNVEV (reference sequence).

The chain carries TRBV19 and TRBJ2-7; D gene ambiguous. CDR3 length: 15 residues. Germline assignment: CDR1 LNHDA and CDR2 SQIVND (reference sequence). V gave up 5 bases and J gave up 2 bases, with 16 bases separating them. The CDR3 region has the DNA TGTGCCAGTAGTCATACGGCCGGAGTTGCCTACGAGCAGTACTTC. Translation: CASSHTAGVAYEQYF.

The chain carries TRBV11-2 and TRBJ1-3; D gene ambiguous. Trimming removed 6 bases at V and 0 bases at J, with 15 bases between. In germline, CDR1 is SGHAT, CDR2 FQNNGV. The CDR3 has 16 residues. The chain's CDR3 is CASRNRMENSGNTIYF. CDR3 bases: TGTGCCAGCAGGAACCGGATGGAGAACTCTGGAAACACCATATATTTT.

V gene TRBV2 combines with J gene TRBJ2-1; 8 nucleotides match TRBD2. V was clipped by 4 bases and J by 3 bases; unmatched bases: 5. The CDR3 is 15 amino acids. The germline V gene has CDR1 SNHLY and CDR2 FYNNEI. The CDR3 DNA follows: TGTGCCAGCAGTGGAGCTAGCGGGCGCTACAATGAGCAGTTCTTC. It specifies CASSGASGRYNEQFF.